This TCR beta chain was sequenced during a study of blood T cells in healthy people across ages. Broader study findings: Long-lived donors had more naive CD4+ cells and higher diversity than aged donors.

To note about this clonotype: Its target is not known.

Next came a second PCR, run for about 6 to 11 cycles, which used a sample-barcoded 5' primer along with a J-beta primer mix. TCRdb used MiXCR to reprocess the 5' RACE reads, holding one entry per CDR3 protein. The sample includes roughly 1,000,000 distinct CDR3 sequences, approximately 25% seen only once; the top ten take 0.65% to 0.75%. The same specimen was also included in a second study, on T cells of mothers and their children. As that study records: Evidence of persistent microchimeric T cell clones was absent.

The sequence was obtained from a girl under 10 years old in good health. The specimen sequenced was blood.

CDR3 protein: CASSDSWTEAFF. In nucleotides, the CDR3 is TGTGCCAGCAGTGACAGTTGGACTGAAGCTTTCTTT. The chain is built from TRBV2 and TRBJ1-1, with unresolved D. This CDR3 is 12 amino acids long. In germline, CDR1 is SNHLY, CDR2 FYNNEI. Trimming removed 3 bases at V and 5 bases at J, with 7 bases between.